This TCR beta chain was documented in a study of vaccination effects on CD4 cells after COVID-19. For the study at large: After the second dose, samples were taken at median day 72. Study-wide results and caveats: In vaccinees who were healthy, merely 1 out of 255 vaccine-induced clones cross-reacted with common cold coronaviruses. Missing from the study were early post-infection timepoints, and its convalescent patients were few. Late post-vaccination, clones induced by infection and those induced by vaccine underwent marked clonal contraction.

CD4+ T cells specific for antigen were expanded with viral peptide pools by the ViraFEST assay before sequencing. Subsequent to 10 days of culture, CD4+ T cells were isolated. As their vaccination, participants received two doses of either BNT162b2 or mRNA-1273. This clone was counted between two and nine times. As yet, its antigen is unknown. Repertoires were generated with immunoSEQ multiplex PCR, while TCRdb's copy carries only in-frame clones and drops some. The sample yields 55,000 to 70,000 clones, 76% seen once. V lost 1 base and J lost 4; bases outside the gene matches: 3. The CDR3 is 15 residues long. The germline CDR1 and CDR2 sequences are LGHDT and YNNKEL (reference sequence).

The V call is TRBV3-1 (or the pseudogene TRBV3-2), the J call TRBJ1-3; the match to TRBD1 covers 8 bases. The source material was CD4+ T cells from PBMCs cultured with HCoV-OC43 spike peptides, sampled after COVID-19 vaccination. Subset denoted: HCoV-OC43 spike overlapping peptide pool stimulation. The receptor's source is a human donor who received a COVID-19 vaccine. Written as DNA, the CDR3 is TGTGCCAGCAGCCAAGTCCAGGGGGCAGGAAACACCATATATTTT. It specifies CASSQVQGAGNTIYF.